A single T cell receptor beta chain is shown here with its context. There are many counts of this clonotype. Its antigen specificity is not known. Base quality data are lacking; no much larger clone is found one base away. Ficoll-Paque density gradient centrifugation was used to isolate PBMCs. TCRdb records Illumina NovaSeq 6000 as the sequencer. TCRalpha and TCRbeta cDNA libraries were built by 5'RACE with constant-segment primers, adding sample barcodes and unique molecular identifiers. RNA was extracted from every sample with Trizol reagent. Library amplification was performed in two PCR steps, and a second sample barcode and Illumina TruSeq adapters were introduced in the second step. The libraries were sequenced on an Illumina NovaSeq using 2 x 150 bp paired-end reads. As for how the authors treated the data: The reads were demultiplexed and collapsed into UMI-guided consensus sequences using migec v1.2.7. With mixcr v2.1.11, UMI consensuses were aligned to TRA and TRB V and J templates and assembled into clonotypes. A clonotype was counted as expanded or contracted only when both edgeR and NoisET called the clonotype significant, with the noise models trained on biological replicates. For edgeR calls, a false discovery rate-adjusted p below 0.01 and a log2 fold-change threshold of 1 were applied. As an exploratory analysis of dynamics, PCA with hierarchical clustering was applied to max-normalized trajectories of the 1000 most abundant clonotypes. Separately sequenced CD4+ and CD8+ repertoires were used to assign the CD4 or CD8 phenotype of responding clones. TCRdb itself trimmed the public reads at Q25 with fastp, ran MiXCR and retained productive beta chains. Each entry is one CDR3 protein sequence, shown with its most common DNA and genes. The authors' filters were not applied to this entry. In this sample the table shows 350,000 or so distinct CDR3 sequences, 20% to 25% of which occur a single time. The ten largest clones add up to 21% of the sample.

The CDR3 spans 15 residues, from the cysteine through the phenylalanine. The kept DNA is CDR3 alone, 45 bases in frame from the first base. Trimming takes 0 bases off V and 7 bases off J; junction bases not matched to a gene: 3. Per the germline V gene, SGHRS is the CDR1 and YFSETQ is the CDR2. The sample comes from a study of T-cell memory formation after mild COVID-19 (dated by TCRdb to about 2021). About the study as a whole: Most TCR sequence clusters were specific to one of the two donors. In two donors, T-cell clones that expanded and contracted after mild COVID-19 were tracked by sequencing TCRalpha and TCRbeta repertoires over time. Two young, previously healthy adult volunteers made up the cohort, one male and one female. What the research found in general, with its limitations: Some responding clones were detected in pre-infection memory, which suggested that pre-existing cross-reactive memory T cells had joined the SARS-CoV-2 response. Only a couple of mild cases were covered by the study, and larger cohorts that include severe cases with pre-infection samples were considered necessary. SARS-CoV-2 specificity was not confirmed for the second-wave clones peaking on day 37. Contracting CD4+ clones were found mainly in CM and EM memory subsets, while CD8+ clones were enriched in EMRA. Clones that contracted from day 15 to 85 showed balanced CD4/CD8 phenotypes, whereas a second wave of clones that expanded from day 15 to 37 leaned towards CD4+.

Sequences were obtained from PBMCs or a T cell subset sorted from them (not recorded which). The rearrangement joined TRBV5-1 to TRBJ2-1; 11 central bases correspond to TRBD2. The receptor's source is a man younger than 35 who had mild COVID-19 (a few samples of this study predate the infection). The sample titles of this study are shuffled in the database, so cell type and time point are left out; the donor was told from shared clones. In nucleotide form, the sequence is TGCGCCAGCAGCTTGGGGTCTAGCGGGGGGAATGAGCAGTTCTTC. The resulting protein is CASSLGSSGGNEQFF.